The TCR beta chain under discussion was sequenced for a study of blood T cell repertoires in COVID-19. Turning to the study itself: COVID-19 samples from acute and convalescent phases originated in the United States, Italy and Spain. The analysed material was cDNA or gDNA that came from T cells, B-cell-depleted T cells, or PBMCs.

Authors' methods: Nucleated cell counts were estimated from reference gene primer amplification. The data were produced by immunoSEQ multiplex PCR, yet TCRdb's version contains in-frame clones alone and is incomplete. D and trimming come from the DNA, and the V and J calls and clone size come from that table. The table shows 200,000 to 300,000 clones, with about 85% occurring only once. Germline CDR1 and CDR2: SGHRS and YFSETQ. The CDR3 length is 14 residues. Trimming removed 4 bases from V and 0 bases from J, with 9 bases in between. The TCR originated in a young man with active or convalescent COVID-19. The specimen was peripheral blood. V usage is TRBV5-1 and J usage is TRBJ2-3; no clear D. The CDR3 nucleotides are TGCGCCAGCAGCCCTTTCTCTAGCACAGATACGCAGTATTTT. Encoded protein: CASSPFSSTDTQYF.